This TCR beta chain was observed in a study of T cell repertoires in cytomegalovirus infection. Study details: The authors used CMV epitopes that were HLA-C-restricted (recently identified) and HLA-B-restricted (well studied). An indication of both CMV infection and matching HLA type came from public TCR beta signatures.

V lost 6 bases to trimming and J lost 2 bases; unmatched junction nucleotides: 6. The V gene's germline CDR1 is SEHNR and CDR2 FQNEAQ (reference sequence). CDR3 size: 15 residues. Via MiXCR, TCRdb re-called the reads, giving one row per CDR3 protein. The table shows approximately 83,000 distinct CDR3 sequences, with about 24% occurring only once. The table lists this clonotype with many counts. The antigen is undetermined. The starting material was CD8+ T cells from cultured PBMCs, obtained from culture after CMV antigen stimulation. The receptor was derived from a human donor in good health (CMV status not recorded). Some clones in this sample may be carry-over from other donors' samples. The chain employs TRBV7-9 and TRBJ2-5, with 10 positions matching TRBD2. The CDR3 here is CASSPPSGGQETQYF. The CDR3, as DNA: TGTGCCAGCAGTCCGCCTAGCGGGGGACAAGAGACCCAGTACTTC.